Presented here are 21 T cell receptor beta chains from one specimen sequenced in a study of post-analysis software for immune sequencing data. Study conclusions and caveats: Compared with controls, patients had more of 4 or 5 TRBV segments, including TRBV5-6, TRBV5-1 and TRBV20-1.

The TCR beta cDNA libraries contained unique molecular identifiers. TCRdb passed the PCR reads through MiXCR, listing each CDR3 protein once. Of 450,000 or so distinct CDR3 sequences in the sample, around 40% are singletons; the top ten hold about 12%. Antigens of these TCRs are unknown. The source material was blood. The receptors stem from a girl between 5 and 17 years old with multiple sclerosis.

This clonotype was seen many times. The chain recombines TRBV7-2 with TRBJ2-7; TRBD1 or TRBD2 may be the D gene (5 bases each). The CDR3 is 15 residues long. V was clipped by 5 bases and J by 3 bases, with 17 bases between them. Germline V lookup: CDR1 SGHTA, CDR2 FQGNSA. The CDR3 DNA is TGTGCCAGCAGCCCCTCCGTCGGGGCATTCTACGAGCAGTACTTC. It codes for CASSPSVGAFYEQYF.

This chain connects TRBV7-2 to TRBJ2-7, with 10 bases matching TRBD2. CDR3 size: 15 residues. V shed 2 bases, J shed 1 base, and the junction held 2 bases outside the gene matches. In germline, CDR1 is SGHTA, CDR2 FQGNSA. CDR3 residues: CASSLTAGGSYEQYF. The CDR3 nucleotides are TGTGCCAGCAGCTTAACAGCGGGAGGGTCCTACGAGCAGTACTTC.

This clonotype was seen a handful of times. This chain links TRBV29-1 with TRBJ1-2, with a weak D call TRBD1 (6 bases). CDR1 is SQVTM, CDR2 ANQGSEA, per germline. The CDR3 is 15 amino acids. V was shortened by 0 bases and J by 1 base, with 12 bases between the two germline ends. CDR3 DNA sequence: TGCAGCGTTGAAGATCCTAGGGGGGTTAACTATGGCTACACCTTC. Translating it yields CSVEDPRGVNYGYTF. Full variable domain (missing parts from reference TRBV29-1 and TRBJ1-2): SAVISQKPSRDICQRGTSLTIQCQVDSQVTMMFWYRQQPGQSLTLIATANQGSEATYESGFVIDKFPISRPNLTFSTLTVSNMSPEDSSIYLCSVEDPRGVNYGYTFGSGTRLTVV.

The table lists this clonotype with a few counts. This chain links TRBV12-3 or TRBV12-4 with TRBJ1-2; 9 nucleotides align to TRBD1. Losses at the gene ends were 7 bases for V and 8 bases for J; bases not matched to a gene: 5. The CDR3 covers 12 residues. The CDR3: CASNQDRGGYTF. CDR3 sequence (DNA): TGTGCCAGCAACCAGGACAGGGGAGGCTACACCTTC.

Notes on this clonotype: The germline gene is not matched at one end of the junction; a read error may be the cause. This chain links TRBV20-1 with TRBJ2-5; D gene uncertain. Germline V CDR1 and CDR2: DFQATT, SNEGSKA (reference sequence). This CDR3 comprises 15 residues. The CDR3 loop reads CSARDLRDVAEAQYF. CDR3 coding DNA: TGCAGTGCTAGAGATCTTAGGGATGTCGCAGAGGCCCAGTACTTC.

This chain uses TRBV20-1 with TRBJ2-1; 9 nucleotides line up with TRBD2. V trimming: 5 bases; J trimming: 4 bases; junction bases outside the gene matches: 6. The CDR3 runs to 14 residues. Germline lookup yields CDR1 DFQATT and CDR2 SNEGSKA (reference sequence). CDR3 amino acids: CSALAGYGYNEQFF. In DNA, the CDR3 is TGCAGTGCTCTAGCGGGGTATGGGTACAATGAGCAGTTCTTC.

This clonotype was seen more than once but under ten times. The chain carries TRBV12-3 or TRBV12-4 and TRBJ2-4; D is uncertain. The J call may be incorrect, as the DNA end agrees better with TRBJ2-7. The CDR3 is made up of 13 amino acids. The CDR3 reads CASSVLLPYEQYF. CDR3 nucleotide sequence: TGTGCCAGCAGCGTTTTGTTACCCTACGAGCAGTACTTC.

The chain has TRBV9 and TRBJ2-1; D is perhaps TRBD1 or TRBD2 (5 bases each). Trimming removed 4 bases at V and 9 bases at J, with 20 bases between. The CDR3 is made up of 15 amino acids. Germline values: CDR1 SGDLS, CDR2 YYNGEE. CDR3 in DNA: TGTGCCAGCAGCTCGGGGCTTAACCCGAGAAGTGAGCAGTTCTTC. Protein product: CASSSGLNPRSEQFF.

This clonotype turned up a few times. The chain is built from TRBV4-3 and TRBJ2-4; D gene unclear. CDR1 LGHNA and CDR2 YSLEER come from the germline V gene. Trimming cost V 0 bases and J 1 base, with 7 bases left between them. This CDR3 comprises 15 residues. CDR3 coding DNA: TGCGCCAGCAGCCAAGATCCCGCGGCCAAAAACATTCAGTACTTC. This gives the protein CASSQDPAAKNIQYF.

The chain employs TRBV4-1 and TRBJ2-1, with unresolved D. Germline CDR1 is MGHRA and CDR2 is YSYEKL. With 3 bases removed from V and 6 bases from J, the gap between germline ends came to 15 bases. The CDR3 spans 15 residues. The CDR3 DNA follows: TGCGCCAGCAGCCAGTACACTAAACCGGGCAATGAGCAGTTCTTC. Protein product: CASSQYTKPGNEQFF.

V usage is TRBV6-5 and J usage is TRBJ2-7; D not certain. The J call may be wrong; the DNA end is better matched by TRBJ2-5. CDR1 MNHEY and CDR2 SVGAGI come from the germline V gene. The length of the CDR3 is 11 residues. The CDR3 loop reads CASPRTETQYF. The CDR3, as DNA: TGTGCCAGCCCCCGGACGGAGACCCAGTACTTC.

This clonotype was observed a few times. This chain joins TRBV29-1 and TRBJ2-7; a weak D match, TRBD1 (7 bases). The germline V gene encodes CDR1 SQVTM and CDR2 ANQGSEA. V lost 7 bases, J lost 3 bases, and 13 bases lay in between. The CDR3 totals 12 residues. This chain's CDR3 is CSGRDSHYEQYF. CDR3 nucleotide sequence: TGCAGCGGGAGGGACAGCCACTACGAGCAGTACTTC.

The rearrangement uses TRBV7-2 and TRBJ1-5; possibly TRBD1 for D (5 bases). V was clipped by 1 base and J by 6 bases, with 10 bases between them. From germline, CDR1 is SGHTA and CDR2 FQGNSA. This CDR3 is built from 14 residues. CDR3 DNA: TGTGCCAGCAGCTTAGTCCCAGGGACTCAGCCCCAGCATTTT. Translation: CASSLVPGTQPQHF.

V gene TRBV18 combines with J gene TRBJ2-7; TRBD1 agrees at 8 bases. This CDR3 region has 15 residues. The trim removed 6 bases at V and 2 bases at J, leaving 9 bases unmatched. Germline V gives CDR1 KGHSH, CDR2 LQKENI. The CDR3 DNA reads as TGTGCCAGCTCCCCAGGTAGACAGGGGCCCTACGAGCAGTACTTC. Amino acids: CASSPGRQGPYEQYF.

The V gene is TRBV7-2, the J gene TRBJ2-1, with D tentatively TRBD2 (5 bases). Germline V gives CDR1 SGHTA, CDR2 FQGNSA. The length of the CDR3 is 11 residues. With 1 base removed from V and 12 bases from J, the gap between germline ends came to 7 bases. The DNA of the CDR3 is TGTGCCAGCAGCTTAGGTGGGAGGCAGTTCTTC. It yields the protein CASSLGGRQFF.

This clonotype has just a few counts. The chain uses TRBV13 and TRBJ1-2; the D is unclear. The CDR3 has 13 residues. Per the germline V gene, CDR1 is PRHDT and CDR2 is FYEKMQ (reference sequence). The germline V and J ends were trimmed by 1 base and 10 bases, with 13 bases remaining between them. The CDR3 bases are TGTGCCAGCAGCTTAGAGCGTAGAAAAGACTACACCTTC. This encodes CASSLERRKDYTF. Complete variable domain (other parts from reference TRBV13 and TRBJ1-2): AAGVIQSPRHLIKEKRETATLKCYPIPRHDTVYWYQQGPGQDPQFLISFYEKMQSDKGSIPDRFSAQQFSDYHSELNMSSLELGDSALYFCASSLERRKDYTFGSGTRLTVV.

This clonotype has just one count. The chain joins TRBV12-3 or TRBV12-4 to TRBJ1-1; TRBD1 agrees at 7 bases. The CDR3 is made up of 15 amino acids. The V gene end was trimmed by 3 bases and the J gene end by 1 base; junction bases not matched to a gene: 5. CDR3 sequence reads: CASSFLGQENTEAFF. CDR3 coding DNA: TGTGCCAGCAGTTTCCTTGGACAGGAGAACACTGAAGCTTTCTTT.

The chain couples TRBV5-1 to TRBJ2-5, with 7 bases matching TRBD2. TRBJ2-7 explains the end of the DNA better; the J call may be wrong. The germline CDR1 and CDR2 sequences are SGHRS and YFSETQ. The CDR3 runs 15 residues. CDR3 in DNA: TGCGCCAGCAGCTTGGATCCAGGACTAGGTTTCGAGCAGTACTTC. Its translation is CASSLDPGLGFEQYF.

This chain joins TRBV20-1 and TRBJ2-1; D is unclear. With 3 bases removed from V and 0 bases from J, the gap between germline ends came to 9 bases. This CDR3 has 14 amino acids. Germline loops: CDR1 DFQATT, CDR2 SNEGSKA (reference sequence). This CDR3 reads CSASGSSSYNEQFF. The CDR3 DNA reads as TGCAGTGCTAGCGGGTCGAGCTCCTACAATGAGCAGTTCTTC.

The J gene is TRBJ2-7, the V gene TRBV3-1, with TRBD1 matching over 10 bases. V trimming: 2 bases; J trimming: 3 bases; junction bases outside the gene matches: 4. The CDR3 is 15 amino acids. The germline gives CDR1 LGHDT, CDR2 YNNKEL (reference sequence). In DNA form, the CDR3 reads TGTGCCAGCAGCCAATCCCGGGACAGGGGCTACGAGCAGTACTTC. Its translation is CASSQSRDRGYEQYF.

The rearrangement uses TRBV20-1 and TRBJ1-1; D is unresolved. There are 13 residues in the CDR3. The ends were cut back, 3 bases at V and 0 bases at J, with 8 bases in the middle. Germline V gene lookup returns CDR1 DFQATT and CDR2 SNEGSKA (reference sequence). The CDR3 loop reads CSARWVMNTEAFF. DNA for the CDR3: TGCAGTGCTAGGTGGGTTATGAACACTGAAGCTTTCTTT.